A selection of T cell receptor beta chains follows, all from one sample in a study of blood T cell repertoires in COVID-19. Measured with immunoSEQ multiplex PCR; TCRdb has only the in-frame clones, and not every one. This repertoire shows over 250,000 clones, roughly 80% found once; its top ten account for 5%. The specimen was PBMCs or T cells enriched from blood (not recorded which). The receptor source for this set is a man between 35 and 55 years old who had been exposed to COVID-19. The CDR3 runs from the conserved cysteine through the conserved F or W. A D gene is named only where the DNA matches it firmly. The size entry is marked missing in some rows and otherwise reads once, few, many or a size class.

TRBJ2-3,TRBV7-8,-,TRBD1,CASSPGQGGLRQYF,TGTGCCAGCAGCCCAGGACAGGGGGGGCTTAGGCAGTATTTT
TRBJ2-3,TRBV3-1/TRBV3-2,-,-,CASSHPEGPDTQYF,TGTGCCAGCAGCCACCCGGAGGGCCCAGATACGCAGTATTTT
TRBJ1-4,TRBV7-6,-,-,CASSGVPNEKLFF,TGTGCCAGCTCAGGGGTACCTAATGAAAAACTGTTTTTT
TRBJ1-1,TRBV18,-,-,CASSPPTPTENTEAFF,TGTGCCAGCTCACCCCCAACCCCGACAGAGAACACTGAAGCTTTCTTT
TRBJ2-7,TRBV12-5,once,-,CASGLRAGSSYEQYF,TGTGCTAGTGGTTTGAGGGCGGGGTCGAGTTACGAGCAGTACTTC
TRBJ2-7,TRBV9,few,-,CASSVDGQPGEQYF,TGTGCCAGCAGCGTAGACGGCCAGCCGGGCGAGCAGTACTTC
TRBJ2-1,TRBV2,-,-,CASRGLARYNEQFF,TGTGCCAGCAGGGGGCTAGCGAGATACAATGAGCAGTTCTTC
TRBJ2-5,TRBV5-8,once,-,CASSLVGGAAEETQYF,TGTGCCAGCAGCTTGGTGGGGGGGGCAGCGGAAGAGACCCAGTACTTC
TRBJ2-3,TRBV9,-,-,CASSPRIRSAADTQYF,TGTGCCAGCAGCCCCCGGATTCGTAGCGCGGCAGATACGCAGTATTTT
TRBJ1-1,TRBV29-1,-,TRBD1,CSYEGAAEAFF,TGCAGCTACGAGGGGGCGGCTGAAGCTTTCTTT
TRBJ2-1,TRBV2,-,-,CASSEAQGFGEQFF,TGTGCCAGCAGTGAAGCGCAGGGTTTCGGTGAGCAGTTCTTC
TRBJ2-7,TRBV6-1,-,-,CASSGTPAGIWSYEQYF,TGTGCCAGCAGTGGGACCCCCGCAGGGATCTGGTCCTACGAGCAGTACTTC